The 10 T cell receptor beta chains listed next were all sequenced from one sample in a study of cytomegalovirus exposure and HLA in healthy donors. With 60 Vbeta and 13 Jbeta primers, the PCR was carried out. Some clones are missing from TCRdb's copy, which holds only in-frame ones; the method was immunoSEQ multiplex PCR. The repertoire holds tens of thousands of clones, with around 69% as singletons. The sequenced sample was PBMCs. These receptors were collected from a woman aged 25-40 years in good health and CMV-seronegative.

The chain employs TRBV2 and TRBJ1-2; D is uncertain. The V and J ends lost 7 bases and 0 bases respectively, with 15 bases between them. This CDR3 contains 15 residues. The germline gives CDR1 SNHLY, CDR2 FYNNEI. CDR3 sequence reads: CASKPNLGANYGYTF. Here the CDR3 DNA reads TGTGCCAGCAAACCCAACCTGGGCGCTAACTATGGCTACACCTTC.

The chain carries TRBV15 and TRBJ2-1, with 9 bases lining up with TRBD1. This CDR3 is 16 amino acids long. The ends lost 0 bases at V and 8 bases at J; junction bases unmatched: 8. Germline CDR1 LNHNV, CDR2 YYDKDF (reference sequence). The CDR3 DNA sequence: TGTGCCACCAGCAGAGATCTCGGGACAGGGTGGGATGAGCAGTTCTTC. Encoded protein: CATSRDLGTGWDEQFF.

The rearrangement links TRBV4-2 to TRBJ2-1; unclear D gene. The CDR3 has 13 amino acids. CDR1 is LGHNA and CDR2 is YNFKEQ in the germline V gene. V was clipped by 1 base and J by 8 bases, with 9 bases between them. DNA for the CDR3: TGTGCCAGCAGCCAAGCCCTCGAGGATGAGCAGTTCTTC. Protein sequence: CASSQALEDEQFF.

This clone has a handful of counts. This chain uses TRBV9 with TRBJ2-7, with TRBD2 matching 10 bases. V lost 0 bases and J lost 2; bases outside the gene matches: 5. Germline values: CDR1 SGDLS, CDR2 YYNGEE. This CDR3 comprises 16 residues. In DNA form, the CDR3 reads TGTGCCAGCAGCGTAGGGCTAGCGGGGGCTACCTACGAGCAGTACTTC. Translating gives CASSVGLAGATYEQYF.

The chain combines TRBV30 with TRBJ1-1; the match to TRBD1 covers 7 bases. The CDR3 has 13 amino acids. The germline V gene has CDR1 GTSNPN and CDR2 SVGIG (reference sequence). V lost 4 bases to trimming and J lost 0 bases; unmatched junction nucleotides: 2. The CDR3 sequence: CAWTGQVNTEAFF. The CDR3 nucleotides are TGTGCCTGGACTGGACAGGTGAACACTGAAGCTTTCTTT.

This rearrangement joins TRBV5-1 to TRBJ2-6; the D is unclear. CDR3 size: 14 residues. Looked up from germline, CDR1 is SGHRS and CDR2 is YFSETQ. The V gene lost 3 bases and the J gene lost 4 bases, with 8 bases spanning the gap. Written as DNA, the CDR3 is TGCGCCAGCAGCTACAGAACCGGGGCCAACGTCCTGACTTTC. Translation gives CASSYRTGANVLTF.

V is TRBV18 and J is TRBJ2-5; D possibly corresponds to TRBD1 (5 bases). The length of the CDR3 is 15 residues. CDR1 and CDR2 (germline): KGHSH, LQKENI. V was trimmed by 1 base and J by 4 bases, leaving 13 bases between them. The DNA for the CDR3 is TGTGCCAGCTCACCACAGCCCCAGGGTCGAGAGACCCAGTACTTC. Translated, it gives CASSPQPQGRETQYF.

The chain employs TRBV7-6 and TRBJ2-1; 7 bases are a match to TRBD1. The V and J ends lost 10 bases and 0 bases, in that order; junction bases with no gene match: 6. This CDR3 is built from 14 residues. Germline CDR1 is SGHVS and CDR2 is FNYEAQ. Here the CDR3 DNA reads TGTGCCATCTCCAGGGGGAGCTCCTACAATGAGCAGTTCTTC. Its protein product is CAISRGSSYNEQFF.

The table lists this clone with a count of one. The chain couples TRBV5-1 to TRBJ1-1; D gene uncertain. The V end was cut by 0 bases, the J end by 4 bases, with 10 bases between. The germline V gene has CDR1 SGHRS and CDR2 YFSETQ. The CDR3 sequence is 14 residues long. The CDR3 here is CASSLVGSFTEAFF. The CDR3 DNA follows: TGCGCCAGCAGCTTGGTCGGGTCGTTCACTGAAGCTTTCTTT.

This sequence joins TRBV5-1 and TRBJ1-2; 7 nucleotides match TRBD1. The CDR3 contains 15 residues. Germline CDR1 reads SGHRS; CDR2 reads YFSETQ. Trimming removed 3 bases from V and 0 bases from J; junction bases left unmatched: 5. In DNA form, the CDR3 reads TGCGCCAGCAGCTCGAGGACAGGAGCTAACTATGGCTACACCTTC. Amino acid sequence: CASSSRTGANYGYTF.